This T cell receptor beta chain came from a study of metastatic and nonmetastatic thyroid tumors (TCRdb year 2020). Regarding the research as a whole: Repertoires were compared across peripheral blood and tumor or nodule tissue samples from malignant and benign thyroid patients. The full study reports these points: In both blood and tumor samples, TCR beta diversity was reported to be significantly higher in malignant tumors than in benign nodules.

None of the patients had been given any treatment before thyroid surgery. Patient clinical samples collected from the early 2010s to the late 2010s were retrospectively analysed using T-cell receptor beta sequencing. Library construction relied on PCR. The sequencing machine was an Illumina HiSeq 4000. High-throughput sequencing was used to profile the CDR3 region of the TCR beta-chain in every patient. On the study's bioinformatics: Drawing on CDR3 differences between clinicopathological groups, the researchers built a classifier meant to tell apart patients with distant-metastatic papillary thyroid cancer. Repertoire diversity was assessed with the Shannon index, and tumor-blood repertoire similarity with the Morisita-Horn index. In-frame beta chains were kept once TCRdb had trimmed the public reads at Q25 with fastp and called clones with MiXCR. The V and J calls, along with clone size, are taken from TCRdb and not from the paper's own processing. The sample contains approximately 35,000 clones, less than 14% of them found a single time. The ten top clones hold more than 15% of the sample.

This clone has ten or more counts. Its specific antigen is unknown. No per-base quality is available; no much larger clone lies one base away. From the cysteine through the phenylalanine, the CDR3 covers 14 amino acids. This entry keeps only the CDR3 DNA: 42 bases, framed from base 1. From a lookup of the germline V gene (reference sequence), CDR1 and CDR2 are LNHDA and SQIVND. V gives up 4 bases and J gives up 2 bases, and the segment between their germline ends measures 12 bases. The specimen was blood. The receptor was derived from a female donor with papillary thyroid cancer or a benign thyroid nodule (not recorded which). Some clones in this sample may be carry-over from other donors' samples. The rearranged segments are TRBV19 and TRBJ2-7; the D call is possibly TRBD1 or TRBD2, each sharing 5 bases. The DNA sequence is as follows: TGTGCCAGTAGTAGGACCGGGGCGACCTACGAGCAGTACTTC. It specifies CASSRTGATYEQYF.